What follows are 13 T cell receptor beta chains derived from one specimen sequenced in a study of T cell responses to AZD1222 COVID-19 vaccine. The method was immunoSEQ multiplex PCR; TCRdb's version includes in-frame clones alone and lacks a portion of them. Altogether roughly 160,000 clones are present, approximately 92% being singletons, with the ten largest covering around 6.9%. Sequenced material: peripheral blood, taken on day 0 of AZD1222 vaccination. These receptors all stem from an adult in good health.

The rearrangement joins TRBV7-2 to TRBJ2-2; maybe TRBD2 (5 bases). The CDR3 runs to 14 residues. Germline V gene sequence: CDR1 SGHTA, CDR2 FQGNSA. Trimming took off 10 bases at V and 5 bases at J, with 17 bases between the two ends. The CDR3 reads CATAPPGGTGELFF. CDR3 nucleotide sequence: TGTGCCACCGCCCCCCCGGGCGGGACCGGGGAGCTGTTTTTT.

This clone was picked up a small number of times. The chain links TRBV2 to TRBJ1-2, with a weak D call TRBD1 (6 bases). The CDR3 has 13 residues. Trimming shortened V by 9 bases and J by 6 bases, and 17 bases separated the two germline ends. Germline-derived CDR1 and CDR2 are SNHLY and FYNNEI. DNA of the CDR3: TGTGCCAGTACAACGGGGGCGGTTAATGGCTACACCTTC. It is translated as CASTTGAVNGYTF.

The J gene is TRBJ1-4, the V gene TRBV6-5, with D uncertain. Trimming stripped 6 bases from V and 2 bases from J, with 13 bases between. There are 15 residues in the CDR3. Per germline, CDR1 MNHEY and CDR2 SVGAGI. The CDR3 loop is CASSPRVTTNEKLFF. DNA for the CDR3: TGTGCCAGCAGCCCCCGGGTCACTACTAATGAAAAACTGTTTTTT.

The chain combines TRBV15 with TRBJ2-5; TRBD1 might be the D (5 bases). The CDR3 has 15 amino acids. V was trimmed by 7 bases and J by 3 bases, leaving 18 bases between them. Per germline, CDR1 LNHNV and CDR2 YYDKDF (reference sequence). The CDR3 DNA reads as TGTGCCACCACCCACGGAAAGGGGCGCGAAGAGACCCAGTACTTC. Translating gives CATTHGKGREETQYF.

The chain recombines TRBV20-1 with TRBJ2-3; D is unresolved. The CDR3 consists of 11 residues. Between the trimmed V and J ends, which lost 6 bases and 10 bases, there was a span of 14 bases. Germline CDR1 and CDR2: DFQATT and SNEGSKA (reference sequence). CDR3 nucleotide sequence: TGCAGTGCAAAAACTCAGTATTCGCAGTATTTT. Translated: CSAKTQYSQYF.

This chain links TRBV4-1 with TRBJ1-1; no clear D. CDR3 size: 14 residues. Germline CDR1 and CDR2: MGHRA and YSYEKL. V was pared by 2 bases and J by 1 base, with 8 bases between. The CDR3 coding sequence is TGCGCCAGCAGCCAACTGAACGAGAACACTGAAGCTTTCTTT. Its protein product is CASSQLNENTEAFF.

For the CDR3, the DNA is TGTGCCAGCAGCCCCTTTACGACGAGATATGGCTACACCTTC. This gives the protein CASSPFTTRYGYTF. The rearrangement joins TRBV6-6 to TRBJ1-2; D gene unclear. The CDR3 has 14 residues. The V and J ends lost 6 bases and 5 bases respectively, with 16 bases between them. Germline V gene data show CDR1 as MNHNY and CDR2 as SVGAGI (reference sequence).

This sequence joins TRBV3-1 (or the pseudogene TRBV3-2) and TRBJ2-6; D gene unclear. Germline V gives CDR1 LGHDT, CDR2 YNNKEL (reference sequence). This CDR3 spans 13 amino acids. V lost 8 bases to trimming and J lost 1 base, with 6 bases between them. The CDR3 region is CASLESGANVLTF. DNA for the CDR3: TGTGCCAGCTTGGAGTCTGGGGCCAACGTCCTGACTTTC.

This clone was counted a single time. This chain uses TRBV5-6 with TRBJ2-3; 9 bases match TRBD1. CDR1 SGHDT and CDR2 YYEEEE come from the germline V gene. Trimming removed 4 bases from V and 6 bases from J; junction bases left unmatched: 18. The CDR3 totals 18 residues. The CDR3 loop reads CASSLGQGEGHSWDTQYF. CDR3 coding DNA: TGTGCCAGCAGCCTGGGACAGGGAGAAGGGCACAGTTGGGATACGCAGTATTTT.

The chain employs TRBV5-6 and TRBJ2-3, with D perhaps matching TRBD1 (6 bases). Germline CDR1 and CDR2: SGHDT and YYEEEE. Trimming removed 5 bases from V and 0 bases from J, with 13 bases in between. This CDR3 region has 15 residues. The chain's CDR3 is CASRRAGESTDTQYF. The CDR3 bases are TGTGCCAGCAGACGCGCAGGGGAGAGCACAGATACGCAGTATTTT.

The V gene is TRBV10-3, the J gene TRBJ2-5; D possibly corresponds to TRBD2 (7 bases). The germline gives CDR1 ENHRY, CDR2 SYGVKD. V lost 3 bases, J lost 5 bases, and 13 bases lay in between. This CDR3 is built from 14 residues. The CDR3, as DNA: TGTGCCATCAGTGACTCGGGGGGCCGGGAGACCCAGTACTTC. Its protein product is CAISDSGGRETQYF.

This clone appeared a few times. The chain employs TRBV15 and TRBJ1-2; possibly TRBD1 for D (5 bases). V shed 0 bases and J shed 8 bases, with 7 bases lying between them. The CDR3 is made up of 12 amino acids. Germline V lookup: CDR1 LNHNV, CDR2 YYDKDF (reference sequence). For the CDR3, the DNA is TGTGCCACCAGCAGAGATCGGGGCGGCTACACCTTC. Translated, it gives CATSRDRGGYTF.

The gene calls are TRBV3-1 (or the pseudogene TRBV3-2) and TRBJ1-1; TRBD1 agrees at 7 bases. This CDR3 spans 13 amino acids. Germline CDR1 and CDR2: LGHDT and YNNKEL (reference sequence). The V gene end was trimmed by 3 bases and the J gene end by 8 bases; junction bases not matched to a gene: 6. The CDR3 region is CASSHRDRVEAFF. Here the CDR3 DNA reads TGTGCCAGCAGCCACCGTGACAGGGTAGAAGCTTTCTTT.